This TCR beta chain was identified in a study of blood T cell repertoires in COVID-19. On the study more broadly: The origin of the acute and convalescent COVID-19 samples was the United States, Italy and Spain.

Original data processing: Estimates of nucleated cell counts were drawn from the amplification of reference gene primers. The protocol was immunoSEQ multiplex PCR, while the TCRdb copy is restricted to in-frame clones and leaves out a portion. Clone size and the V and J calls come from that table; the DNA yielded D and trimming. Here the sample spans 200,000 to 300,000 clones, around 88% being singletons. A single count supports this clone. Seattle researchers signed up patients amid active infection and tracked them longitudinally. Sequenced input: peripheral blood. The receptor was derived from a woman aged 25 to 45 with COVID-19, enrolled during active disease.

CDR3 bases: TGTGCCAGCAGTTACAGGCAGGGGGCGGGAGCTTTCTTT. Protein sequence: CASSYRQGAGAFF. V gene TRBV6-5 combines with J gene TRBJ1-1, with 8 bases that match TRBD1. Per germline, CDR1 MNHEY and CDR2 SVGAGI. V lost 2 bases and J lost 10; bases outside the gene matches: 6. CDR3 length: 13 residues.